This T cell receptor (beta chain) was found in a study of PD-L1 blockade in urothelial cancer. Looking at the study overall: Per blood sample, T cells had a median of roughly 150,000. Study-wide results and caveats: The study found that durable-benefit patients expanded tumor-associated blood clones more at 3 weeks.

The sample holds one count of this clone. The antigen is unknown. Trimming left V 4 bases short and J 1 base short, with 20 bases between. The CDR3 is made up of 18 amino acids. Synthetic templates analogous to TCR were spiked into all PCRs individually. Only in-frame clones appear in the TCRdb table, and some are missing; sequencing was by immunoSEQ multiplex PCR. This sample has 35,000 to 50,000 clones, with roughly 80% found just once. The sample here was PBMCs, taken around atezolizumab (anti-PD-L1) treatment. This sequence originates from a man aged 70-80 years with urothelial cancer. V usage is TRBV6-7 and J usage is TRBJ1-3; TRBD1 might be the D (5 bases). TRBV6-7 is assigned to the ORF class and has an uncertain function. The CDR3 spells CASSFFQGLCKSGNTIYF. For the CDR3, the DNA is TGTGCCAGCAGTTTCTTCCAGGGACTCTGCAAATCTGGAAACACCATATATTTT.